The source of this T cell receptor beta chain is a study of OX40 agonist ivuxolimab in advanced cancers. Libraries were prepared by immunoSEQ multiplex PCR; TCRdb keeps only in-frame clonotypes and omits some of them. The data hold around 73,000 clones, with approximately 90% observed a single time. Losses at the gene ends were 5 bases for V and 1 base for J; bases not matched to a gene: 7. The CDR3 runs to 17 residues. CDR1 and CDR2 (germline): SGHTA, FQGTGA. The TCR originated in an adult with an advanced solid tumor such as melanoma, head and neck, liver or kidney cancer. The rearrangement links TRBV7-3 to TRBJ2-3; 12 bases are shared with TRBD2. The sample in question was CD4+ or CD8+ T cells sorted from blood, obtained in a trial of the OX40 agonist ivuxolimab. The CDR3 DNA follows: TGTGCCAGCAGCCCCCTTCGGACTAGCGGGGGCACAGATACGCAGTATTTT. Translation gives CASSPLRTSGGTDTQYF.